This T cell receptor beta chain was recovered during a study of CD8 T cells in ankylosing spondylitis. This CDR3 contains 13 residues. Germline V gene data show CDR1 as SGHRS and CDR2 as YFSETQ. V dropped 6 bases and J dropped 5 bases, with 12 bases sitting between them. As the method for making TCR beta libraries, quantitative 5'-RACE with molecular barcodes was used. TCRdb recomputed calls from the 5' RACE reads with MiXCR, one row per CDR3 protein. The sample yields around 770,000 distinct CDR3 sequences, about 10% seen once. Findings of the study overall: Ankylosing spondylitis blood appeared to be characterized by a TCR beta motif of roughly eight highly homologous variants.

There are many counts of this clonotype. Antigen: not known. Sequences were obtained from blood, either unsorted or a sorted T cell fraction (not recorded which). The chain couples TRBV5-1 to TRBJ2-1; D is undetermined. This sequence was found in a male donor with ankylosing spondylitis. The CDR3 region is CASNTDLNNEQFF. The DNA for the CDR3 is TGCGCCAGCAACACGGACCTTAACAATGAGCAGTTCTTC.